This TCR beta chain emerged from a study of neurological immune-mediated disorders. After removal of 5 bases from V and 12 bases from J, the junction contained 10 bases not matched to a gene. The CDR3 spans 13 residues. Germline assignment: CDR1 MNHEY and CDR2 SVGEGT. This clonotype has a count of ten or more. TCRdb used MiXCR to reprocess the 5' RACE reads, holding one entry per CDR3 protein. This sample has roughly 80,000 distinct CDR3 sequences; roughly a sixth occur once, and the top ten carry 15%. This clonotype originated in a woman aged 40 to 50 in good health. V gene TRBV6-2 or TRBV6-3 combines with J gene TRBJ2-1, with 7 nucleotides matching TRBD2. The sequenced sample was PBMCs. CDR3 amino acids: CASSPSGIGSQFF. In nucleotides, the CDR3 is TGTGCCAGCAGTCCCAGCGGGATTGGATCGCAGTTCTTC.